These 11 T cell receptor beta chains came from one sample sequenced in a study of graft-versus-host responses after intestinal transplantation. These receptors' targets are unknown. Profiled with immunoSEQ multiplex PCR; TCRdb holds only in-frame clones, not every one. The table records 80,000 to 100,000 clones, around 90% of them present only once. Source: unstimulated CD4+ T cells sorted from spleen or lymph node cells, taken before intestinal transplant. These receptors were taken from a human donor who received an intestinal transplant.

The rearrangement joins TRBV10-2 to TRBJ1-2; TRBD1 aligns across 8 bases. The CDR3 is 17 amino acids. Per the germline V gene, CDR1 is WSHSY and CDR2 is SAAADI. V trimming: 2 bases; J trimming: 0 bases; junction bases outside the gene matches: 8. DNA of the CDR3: TGCGCCAGCAGTGAGCCCCGGGACAGGCAAACTAACTATGGCTACACCTTC. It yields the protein CASSEPRDRQTNYGYTF.

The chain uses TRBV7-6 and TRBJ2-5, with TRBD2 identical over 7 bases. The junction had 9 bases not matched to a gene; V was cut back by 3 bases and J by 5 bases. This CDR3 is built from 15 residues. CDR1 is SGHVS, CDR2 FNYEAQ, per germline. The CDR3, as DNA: TGTGCCAGCAGCTTCGGGGGGAGGGCGGAGGAGACCCAGTACTTC. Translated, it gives CASSFGGRAEETQYF.

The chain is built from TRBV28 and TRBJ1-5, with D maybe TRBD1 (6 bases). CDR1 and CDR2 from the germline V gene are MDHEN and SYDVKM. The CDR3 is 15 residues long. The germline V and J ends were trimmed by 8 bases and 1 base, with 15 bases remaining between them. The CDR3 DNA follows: TGTGCCAGCTGGGGGGGAGGGGGGAGCAATCAGCCCCAGCATTTT. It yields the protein CASWGGGGSNQPQHF.

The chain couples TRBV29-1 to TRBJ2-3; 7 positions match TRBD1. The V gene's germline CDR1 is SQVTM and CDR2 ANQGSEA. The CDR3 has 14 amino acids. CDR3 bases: TGCAGTGCCTCCAGGGGGACCAGCACAGATACGCAGTATTTT. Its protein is CSASRGTSTDTQYF.

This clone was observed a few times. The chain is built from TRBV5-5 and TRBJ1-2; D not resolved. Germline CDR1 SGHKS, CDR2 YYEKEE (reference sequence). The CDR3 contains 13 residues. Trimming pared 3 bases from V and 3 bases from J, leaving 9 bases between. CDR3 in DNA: TGTGCCAGCAGCTCAGACACTGACTATGGCTACACCTTC. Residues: CASSSDTDYGYTF.

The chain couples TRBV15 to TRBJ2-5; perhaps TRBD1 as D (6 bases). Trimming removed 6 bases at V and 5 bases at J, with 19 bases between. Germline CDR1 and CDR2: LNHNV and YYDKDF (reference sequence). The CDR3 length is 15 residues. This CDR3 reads CATRATGKELETQYF. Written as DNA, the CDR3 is TGTGCCACCAGGGCCACAGGGAAAGAGCTGGAGACCCAGTACTTC.

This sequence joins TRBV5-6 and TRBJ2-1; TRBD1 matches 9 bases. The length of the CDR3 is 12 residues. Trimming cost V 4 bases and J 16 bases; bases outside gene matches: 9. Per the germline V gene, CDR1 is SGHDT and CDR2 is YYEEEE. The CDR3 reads CASSRARTGEFF. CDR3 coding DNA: TGTGCCAGCAGCCGCGCCCGGACAGGGGAATTCTTC.

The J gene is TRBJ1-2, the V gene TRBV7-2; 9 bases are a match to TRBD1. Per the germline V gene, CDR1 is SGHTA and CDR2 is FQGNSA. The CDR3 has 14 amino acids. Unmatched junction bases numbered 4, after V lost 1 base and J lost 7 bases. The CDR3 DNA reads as TGTGCCAGCAGCTTAGTAGGGACAGGGTTTGGCTACACCTTC. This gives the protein CASSLVGTGFGYTF.

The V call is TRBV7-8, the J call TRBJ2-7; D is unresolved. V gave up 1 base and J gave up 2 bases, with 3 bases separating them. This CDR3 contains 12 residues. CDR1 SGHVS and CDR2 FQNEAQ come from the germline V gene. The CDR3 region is CASSLEPYEQYF. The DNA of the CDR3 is TGTGCCAGCAGCTTAGAGCCCTACGAGCAGTACTTC. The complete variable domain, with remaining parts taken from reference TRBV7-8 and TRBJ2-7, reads GAGVSQSPRYKVAKRGQDVALRCDPISGHVSLFWYQQALGQGPEFLTYFQNEAQLDKSGLPSDRFFAERPEGSVSTLKIQRTQQEDSAVYLCASSLEPYEQYFGPGTRLTVT.

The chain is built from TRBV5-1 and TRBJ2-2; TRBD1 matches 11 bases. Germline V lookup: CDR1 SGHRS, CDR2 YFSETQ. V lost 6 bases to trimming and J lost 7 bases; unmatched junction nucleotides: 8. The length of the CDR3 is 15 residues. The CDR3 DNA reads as TGCGCCAGCAACGCCGGGACAGGGGGTTACGGGGAGCTGTTTTTT. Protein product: CASNAGTGGYGELFF.

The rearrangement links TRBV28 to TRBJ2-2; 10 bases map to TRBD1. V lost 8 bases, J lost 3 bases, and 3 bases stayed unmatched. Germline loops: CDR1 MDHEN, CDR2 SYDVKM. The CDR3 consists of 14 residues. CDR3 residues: CASGDRGYTGELFF. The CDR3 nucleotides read TGTGCCAGCGGGGACAGGGGTTACACCGGGGAGCTGTTTTTT.